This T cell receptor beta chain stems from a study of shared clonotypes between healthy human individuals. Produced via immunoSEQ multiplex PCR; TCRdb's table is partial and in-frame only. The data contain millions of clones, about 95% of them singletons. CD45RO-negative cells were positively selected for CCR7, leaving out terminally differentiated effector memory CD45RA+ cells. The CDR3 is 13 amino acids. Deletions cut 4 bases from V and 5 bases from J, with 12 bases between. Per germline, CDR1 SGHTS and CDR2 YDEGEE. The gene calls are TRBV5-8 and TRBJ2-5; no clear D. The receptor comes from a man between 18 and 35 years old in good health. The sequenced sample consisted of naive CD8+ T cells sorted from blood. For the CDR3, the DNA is TGTGCCAGCAGCCTATTCTTTGGGGAGACCCAGTACTTC. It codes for CASSLFFGETQYF.